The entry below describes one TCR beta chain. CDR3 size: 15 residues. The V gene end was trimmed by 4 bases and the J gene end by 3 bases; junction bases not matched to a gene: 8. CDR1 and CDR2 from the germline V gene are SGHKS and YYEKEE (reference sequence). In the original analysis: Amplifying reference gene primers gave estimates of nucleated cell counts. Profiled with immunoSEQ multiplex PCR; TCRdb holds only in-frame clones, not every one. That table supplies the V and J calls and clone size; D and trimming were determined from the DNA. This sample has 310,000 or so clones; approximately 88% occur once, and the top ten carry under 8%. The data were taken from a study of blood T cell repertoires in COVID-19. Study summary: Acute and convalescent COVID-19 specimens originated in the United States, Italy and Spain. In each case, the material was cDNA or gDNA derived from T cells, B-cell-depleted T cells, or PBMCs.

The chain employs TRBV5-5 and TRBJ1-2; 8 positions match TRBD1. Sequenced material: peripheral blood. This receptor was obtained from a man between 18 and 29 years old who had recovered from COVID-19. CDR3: CASSTGQGGYYGYTF. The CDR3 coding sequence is TGTGCCAGCAGCACCGGACAGGGTGGATACTATGGCTACACCTTC.